The TCR beta chain described here comes from a study of Tregs in tolerant kidney transplant recipients. Study-wide points: Few patients were studied, so findings need validation in larger groups. This study did not directly address biological reproducibility.

The protocol was immunoSEQ multiplex PCR, while the TCRdb copy is restricted to in-frame clones and leaves out a portion. The sample comprises some 110,000 clones, roughly 92% of which are singletons, and less than 0.7% rests with the top ten. Regarding this clone: Its antigen is still unknown.

Unstimulated regulatory T cells (CD4+CD25+CD127-), CD4+CD25- non-regulatory cells, CD4 and CD8 cells were FACS-sorted from thawed PBMCs. V shed 2 bases and J shed 4 bases, with 17 bases lying between them. This CDR3 contains 16 residues. V is TRBV23-1 and J is TRBJ1-2; D may be TRBD1 (6 bases). TRBV23-1 is annotated as an ORF whose role is uncertain. This receptor was obtained from a human donor in good health. Sequencing was done on a sample of CD4+ T cells from blood. Written as DNA, the CDR3 is TGCGCCAGCAGTCAACCCGGTCAGGGGAGCAGCTATGGCTACACCTTC. Translating it yields CASSQPGQGSSYGYTF.